Described below is a single T cell receptor (beta chain) sequence and its context. The CDR3 covers 19 residues. The V and J ends lost 0 bases and 0 bases, in that order; junction bases with no gene match: 8. CDR1 is MNHEY and CDR2 is SMNVEV in the germline V gene (reference sequence). The source of the sample is a study of blood T cell repertoires in COVID-19. Participants came from about two dozen US areas, aged roughly 18 to 89 years. Here immunoSEQ multiplex PCR was the method, and the copy in TCRdb shows in-frame clones only, minus some. Among a few hundred thousand clones, around 85% were seen once, and the ten largest hold roughly 8.5%.

The rearrangement joins TRBV27 to TRBJ2-2; TRBD1 aligns across 9 bases. This clonotype was obtained from a woman between 55 and 75 years old who had recovered from COVID-19. The sequencing input was PBMCs or T cells enriched from blood (not recorded which). The DNA of the CDR3 is TGTGCCAGCAGTTTATCTTTGGGACAGGGAAGGTCGAACACCGGGGAGCTGTTTTTT. As protein: CASSLSLGQGRSNTGELFF.